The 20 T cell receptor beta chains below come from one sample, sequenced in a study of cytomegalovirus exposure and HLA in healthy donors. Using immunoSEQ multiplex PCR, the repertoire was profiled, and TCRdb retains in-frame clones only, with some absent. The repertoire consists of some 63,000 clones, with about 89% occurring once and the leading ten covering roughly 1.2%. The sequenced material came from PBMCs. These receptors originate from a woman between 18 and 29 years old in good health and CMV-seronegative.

CDR3 in DNA: TGTGCCAGCAGCTTAGAGAGTGCAGCGGGGGGGCTGGAGACCCAGTACTTC. Amino acids: CASSLESAAGGLETQYF. This chain links TRBV7-6 with TRBJ2-5; 10 bases line up with TRBD2. From germline, CDR1 is SGHVS and CDR2 FNYEAQ. The CDR3 consists of 17 residues. Trimming removed 1 base from V and 5 bases from J; junction bases left unmatched: 10.

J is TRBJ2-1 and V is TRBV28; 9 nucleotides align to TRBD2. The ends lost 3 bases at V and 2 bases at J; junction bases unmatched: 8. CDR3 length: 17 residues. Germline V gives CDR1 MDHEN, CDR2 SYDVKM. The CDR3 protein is CASSLSPAGGPYNEQFF. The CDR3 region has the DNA TGTGCCAGCAGTTTGTCCCCAGCGGGAGGACCCTACAATGAGCAGTTCTTC.

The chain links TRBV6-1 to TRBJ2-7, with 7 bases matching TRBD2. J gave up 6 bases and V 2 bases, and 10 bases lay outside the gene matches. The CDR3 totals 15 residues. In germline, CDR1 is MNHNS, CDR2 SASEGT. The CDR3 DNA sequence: TGTGCCAGCAGTGAAAGTAAGGTCTGGGGGGGCGAGCAGTACTTC. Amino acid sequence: CASSESKVWGGEQYF.

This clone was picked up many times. The CDR3: CASSLGQANTEAFF. The CDR3 nucleotides read TGTGCCAGCAGCTTGGGCCAGGCGAACACTGAAGCTTTCTTT. V and J are TRBV5-4 and TRBJ1-1; D gene ambiguous. V was cut by 0 bases and J by 1 base, with 7 bases left in between. The CDR3 spans 14 residues. CDR1 is SGHNT and CDR2 is YYREEE in the germline V gene (reference sequence). Combining the CDR3 with reference TRBV5-4 and TRBJ1-1 gives the whole variable domain ETGVTQSPTHLIKTRGQQVTLRCSSQSGHNTVSWYQQALGQGPQFIFQYYREEENGRGNFPPRFSGLQFPNYSSELNVNALELDDSALYLCASSLGQANTEAFFGQGTRLTVV.

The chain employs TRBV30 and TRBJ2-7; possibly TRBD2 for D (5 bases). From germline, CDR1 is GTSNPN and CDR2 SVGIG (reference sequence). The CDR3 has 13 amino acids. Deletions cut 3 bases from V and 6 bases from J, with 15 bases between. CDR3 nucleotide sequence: TGTGCCTGGAGCGCCGACGAGGGCGGCGAGCAGTACTTC. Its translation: CAWSADEGGEQYF. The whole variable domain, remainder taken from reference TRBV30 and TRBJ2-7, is SQTIHQWPATLVQPVGSPLSLECTVEGTSNPNLYWYRQAAGRGLQLLFYSVGIGQISSEVPQNLSASRPQDRQFILSSKKLLLSDSGFYLCAWSADEGGEQYFGPGTRLTVT.

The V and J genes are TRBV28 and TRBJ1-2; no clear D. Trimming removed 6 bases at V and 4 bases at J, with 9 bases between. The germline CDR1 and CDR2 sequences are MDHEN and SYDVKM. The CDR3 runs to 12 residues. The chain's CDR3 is CASSPLFYGYTF. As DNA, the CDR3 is TGTGCCAGCAGCCCGCTATTCTATGGCTACACCTTC.

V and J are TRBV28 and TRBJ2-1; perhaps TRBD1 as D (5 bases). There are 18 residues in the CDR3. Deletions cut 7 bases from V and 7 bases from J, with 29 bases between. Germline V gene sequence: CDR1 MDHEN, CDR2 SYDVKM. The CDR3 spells CASTIISPGAGWGNEQFF. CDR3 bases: TGTGCCAGCACCATCATTAGCCCTGGGGCAGGGTGGGGTAATGAGCAGTTCTTC.

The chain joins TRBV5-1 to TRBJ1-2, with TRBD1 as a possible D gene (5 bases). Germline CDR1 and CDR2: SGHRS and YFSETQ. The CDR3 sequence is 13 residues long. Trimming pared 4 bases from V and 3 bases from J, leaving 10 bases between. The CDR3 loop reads CASSVGLDYGYTF. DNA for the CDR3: TGCGCCAGCAGCGTGGGACTCGACTATGGCTACACCTTC.

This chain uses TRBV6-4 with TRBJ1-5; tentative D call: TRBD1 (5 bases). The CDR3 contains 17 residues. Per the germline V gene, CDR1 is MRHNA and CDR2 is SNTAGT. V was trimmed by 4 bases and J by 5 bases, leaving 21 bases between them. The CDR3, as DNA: TGTGCCAGCAGTGTCCCCCGTGGGGGGAGGGAAGATCAGCCCCAGCATTTT. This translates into CASSVPRGGREDQPQHF.

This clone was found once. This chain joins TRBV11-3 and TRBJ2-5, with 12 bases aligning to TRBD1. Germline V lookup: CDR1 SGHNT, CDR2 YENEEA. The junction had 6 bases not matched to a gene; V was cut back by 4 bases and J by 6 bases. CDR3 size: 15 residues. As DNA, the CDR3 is TGTGCCAGCAGCTGGGGACAGGGGGCACAGCAGACCCAGTACTTC. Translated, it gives CASSWGQGAQQTQYF.

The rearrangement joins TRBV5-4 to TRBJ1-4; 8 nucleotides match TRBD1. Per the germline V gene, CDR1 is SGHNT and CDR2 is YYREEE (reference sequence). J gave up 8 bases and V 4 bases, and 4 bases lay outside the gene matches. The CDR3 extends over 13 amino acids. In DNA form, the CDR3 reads TGTGCCAGCAGCGCCGACAGGGGCGAAAAACTGTTTTTT. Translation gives CASSADRGEKLFF.

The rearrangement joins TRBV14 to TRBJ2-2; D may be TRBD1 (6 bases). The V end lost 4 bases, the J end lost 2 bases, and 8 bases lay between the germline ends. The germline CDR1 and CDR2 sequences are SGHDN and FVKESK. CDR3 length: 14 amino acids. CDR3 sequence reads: CASSPRGNTGELFF. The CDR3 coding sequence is TGTGCCAGCAGCCCCAGGGGAAACACCGGGGAGCTGTTTTTT. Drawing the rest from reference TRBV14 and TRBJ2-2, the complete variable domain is EAGVTQFPSHSVIEKGQTVTLRCDPISGHDNLYWYRRVMGKEIKFLLHFVKESKQDESGMPNNRFLAERTGGTYSTLKVQPAELEDSGVYFCASSPRGNTGELFFGEGSRLTVL.

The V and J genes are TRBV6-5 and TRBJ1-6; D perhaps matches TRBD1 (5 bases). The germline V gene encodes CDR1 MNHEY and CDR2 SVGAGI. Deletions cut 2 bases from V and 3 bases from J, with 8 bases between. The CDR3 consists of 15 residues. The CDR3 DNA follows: TGTGCCAGCAGTTACGACAGAAGCTATAATTCACCCCTCCACTTT. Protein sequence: CASSYDRSYNSPLHF.

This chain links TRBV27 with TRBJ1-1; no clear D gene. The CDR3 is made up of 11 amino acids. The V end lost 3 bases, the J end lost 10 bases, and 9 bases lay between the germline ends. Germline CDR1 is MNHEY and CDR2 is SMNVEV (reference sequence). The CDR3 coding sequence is TGTGCCAGCAGTTTTGGAGGGTTAGCTTTCTTT. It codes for CASSFGGLAFF.

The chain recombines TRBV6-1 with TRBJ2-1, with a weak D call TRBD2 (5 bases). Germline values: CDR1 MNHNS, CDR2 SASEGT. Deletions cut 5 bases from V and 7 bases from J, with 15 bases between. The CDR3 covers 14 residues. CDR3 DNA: TGTGCCAGCAGTATTACTAGGACGGGGAATGAGCAGTTCTTC. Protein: CASSITRTGNEQFF.

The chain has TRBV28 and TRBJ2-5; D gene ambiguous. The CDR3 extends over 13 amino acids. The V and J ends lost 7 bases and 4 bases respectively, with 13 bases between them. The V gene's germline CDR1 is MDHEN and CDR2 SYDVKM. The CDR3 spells CASTQARVETQYF. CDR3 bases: TGTGCCAGCACCCAAGCCCGGGTAGAGACCCAGTACTTC.

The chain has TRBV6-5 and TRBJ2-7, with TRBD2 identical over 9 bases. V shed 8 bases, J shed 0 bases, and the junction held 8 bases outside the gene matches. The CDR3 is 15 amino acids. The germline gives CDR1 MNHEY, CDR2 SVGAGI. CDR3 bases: TGTGCCAGCGTTGCTAGCGGGATCAGCTCCTACGAGCAGTACTTC. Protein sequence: CASVASGISSYEQYF.

The DNA of the CDR3 is TGTGCCAGTAGTCGGCGGGGGCCTCAGGCCGGGGAGCTGTTTTTT. It is translated as CASSRRGPQAGELFF. The V and J genes are TRBV6-5 and TRBJ2-2; tentatively, D is TRBD2 (7 bases). From germline, CDR1 is MNHEY and CDR2 SVGAGI. CDR3 length: 15 residues. Trimming cost V 9 bases and J 6 bases, with 20 bases left between them.

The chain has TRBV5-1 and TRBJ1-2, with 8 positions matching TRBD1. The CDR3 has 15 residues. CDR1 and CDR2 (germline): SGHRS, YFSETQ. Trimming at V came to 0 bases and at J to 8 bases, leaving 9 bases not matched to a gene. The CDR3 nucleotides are TGCGCCAGCAGCTTGGCCACGGACAGGGCAGTAGGCTACACCTTC. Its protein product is CASSLATDRAVGYTF.

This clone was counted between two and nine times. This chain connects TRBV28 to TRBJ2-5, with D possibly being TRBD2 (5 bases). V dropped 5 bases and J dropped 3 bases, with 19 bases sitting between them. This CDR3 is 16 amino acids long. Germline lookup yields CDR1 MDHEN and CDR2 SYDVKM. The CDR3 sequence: CASSPRRRSTKETQYF. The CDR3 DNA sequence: TGTGCCAGCAGTCCTCGGCGGAGGTCAACCAAAGAGACCCAGTACTTC.